This T cell receptor beta chain was recorded in a study of PD-1 blockade in classical Hodgkin lymphoma. Specified time point: cycle 4 day 1 (C4D1), after 5 to 7 weeks of nivolumab. Each of the patients experienced relapse following autologous stem cell transplantation, and their brentuximab vedotin exposure differed. Between the trimmed V and J ends, which lost 3 bases and 2 bases, there was a span of 17 bases. Germline assignment: CDR1 SGDLS and CDR2 YYNGEE. The CDR3 runs 16 residues. TCRdb's table, derived via immunoSEQ multiplex PCR, lists solely in-frame clones and lacks some. The sample contains 80,000 to 95,000 clones, 83% of which appear only once.

The chain recombines TRBV9 with TRBJ2-5; D is possibly TRBD1 (7 bases). This TCR came from a human donor with classical Hodgkin lymphoma. The specimen comprised peripheral blood mononuclear cells (PBMCs), sampled before the fourth cycle of nivolumab. The CDR3 nucleotides read TGTGCCAGCAGCGGAGGACCAGGGGGAGGTCAAGAGACCCAGTACTTC. Amino acid sequence: CASSGGPGGGQETQYF.